This record looks at one T cell receptor (beta chain) sequence and its context. This entry comes from a study of T-cell memory formation after mild COVID-19. It was 5'RACE with constant-segment primers that produced the TCR alpha and TCR beta cDNA libraries, which carried sample barcodes and UMIs. MiXCR, run by TCRdb on the 5' RACE reads, gives a single entry per CDR3 protein. The sample lists over 500,000 distinct CDR3 sequences, around 16% occurring once. The CDR3 extends over 15 amino acids. J was trimmed by 5 bases and V by 2 bases; bases with no gene match: 4. Sequences were obtained from PBMCs or a T cell subset sorted from them (not recorded which). The TCR comes from an adult woman who had mild COVID-19 (a few samples of this study predate the infection). Cell type and time point are not known. The chain employs TRBV12-3 or TRBV12-4 and TRBJ2-2; the match to TRBD1 covers 8 bases. In DNA, the CDR3 is TGTGCCAGCAGTTTATACAGGGGGATGACCGGGGAGCTGTTTTTT. Translated: CASSLYRGMTGELFF.